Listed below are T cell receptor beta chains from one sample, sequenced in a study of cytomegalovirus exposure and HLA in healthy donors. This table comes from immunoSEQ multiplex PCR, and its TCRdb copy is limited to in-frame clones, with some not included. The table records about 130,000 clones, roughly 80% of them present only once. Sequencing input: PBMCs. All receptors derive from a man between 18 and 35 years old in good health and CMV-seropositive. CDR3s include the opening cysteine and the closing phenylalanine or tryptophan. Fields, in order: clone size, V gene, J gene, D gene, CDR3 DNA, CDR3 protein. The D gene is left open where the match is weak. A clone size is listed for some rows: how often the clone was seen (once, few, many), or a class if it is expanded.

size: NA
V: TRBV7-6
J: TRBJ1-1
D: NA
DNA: TGTGCCAGCAGCTTAGGGGGGGACCCCGAAGCTTTCTTT
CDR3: CASSLGGDPEAFF

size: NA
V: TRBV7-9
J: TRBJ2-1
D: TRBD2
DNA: TGTGCCAGCAGCTTGACTAGCGTCCGTGATGAGCAGTTCTTC
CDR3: CASSLTSVRDEQFF

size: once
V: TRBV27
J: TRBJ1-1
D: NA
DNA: TGTGCCAGCAGCGTACCAGGGGCTGAAGCTTTCTTT
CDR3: CASSVPGAEAFF

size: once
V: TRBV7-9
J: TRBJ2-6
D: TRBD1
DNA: TGTGCCAGCAGCTCAAAGGGACAGGGAAGCTCTGGGGCCAACGTCCTGACTTTC
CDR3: CASSSKGQGSSGANVLTF

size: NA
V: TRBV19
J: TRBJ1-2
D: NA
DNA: TGTGCCAGTAGTATGCGGGGGGCTAACTATGGCTACACCTTC
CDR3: CASSMRGANYGYTF

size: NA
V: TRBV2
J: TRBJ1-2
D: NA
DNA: TGTGCCAGCAGTGAAGCGCTGGGAGGGGGCTACACCTTC
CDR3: CASSEALGGGYTF

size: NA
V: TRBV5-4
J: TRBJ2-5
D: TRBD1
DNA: TGTGCCAGCAGCTTGGCCAGAGGACAGGGGGAGACCCAGTACTTC
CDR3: CASSLARGQGETQYF

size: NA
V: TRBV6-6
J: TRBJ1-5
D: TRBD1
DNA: TGTGCCAGCAGTTACGGGCAGGGGGCGCTTGGTCAGCCCCAGCATTTT
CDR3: CASSYGQGALGQPQHF

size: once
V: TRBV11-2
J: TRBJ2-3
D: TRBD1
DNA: TGTGCCAGCAGCAGGGACAGGGGGCGAGGAACAGATACGCAGTATTTT
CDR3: CASSRDRGRGTDTQYF

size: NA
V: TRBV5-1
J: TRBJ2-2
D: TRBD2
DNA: TGCGCCAGCAGCTCCCAACAAAGGACTAGCCATCTCACCGGGGAGCTGTTTTTT
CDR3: CASSSQQRTSHLTGELFF

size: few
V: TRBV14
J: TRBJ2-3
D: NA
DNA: TGTGCCAGCAGCCAAGGGGGGCGCTCAGATACGCAGTATTTT
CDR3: CASSQGGRSDTQYF

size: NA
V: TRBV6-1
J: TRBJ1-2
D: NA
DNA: TGTGCCAGCAATGGTTTACAGGCCTATACCTATGGCTACACCTTC
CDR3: CASNGLQAYTYGYTF

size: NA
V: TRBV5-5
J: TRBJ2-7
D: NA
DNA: TGTGCCAGCAGCTTGGGACGCGGGGACAGCTCCTACGAGCAGTACTTC
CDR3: CASSLGRGDSSYEQYF

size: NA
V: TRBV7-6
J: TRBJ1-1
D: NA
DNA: TGTGCCAGCAGCTTAGGGGCCTTAATGAACACTGAAGCTTTCTTT
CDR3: CASSLGALMNTEAFF

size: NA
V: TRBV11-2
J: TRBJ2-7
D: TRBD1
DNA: TGTGCCAGCAGCTTGGGACAGGGGGCGTGGGAGCAGTACTTC
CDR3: CASSLGQGAWEQYF

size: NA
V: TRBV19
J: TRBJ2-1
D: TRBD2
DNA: TGTGCCAGTAGGACGGGACTAGCGGGATCCAATGAGCAGTTCTTC
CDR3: CASRTGLAGSNEQFF

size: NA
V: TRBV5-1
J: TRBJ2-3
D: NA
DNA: TGCGCCAGCAGCTTGAAGACAGGCCCAGATACGCAGTATTTT
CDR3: CASSLKTGPDTQYF

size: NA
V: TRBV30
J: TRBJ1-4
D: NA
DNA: TGTGGAACCTTTGGGGACACAACTAATGAAAAACTGTTTTTT
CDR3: CGTFGDTTNEKLFF

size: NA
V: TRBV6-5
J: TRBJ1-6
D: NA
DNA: TGTGCCAGCAGCAAGAGCTCCTATAATTCACCCCTCCACTTT
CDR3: CASSKSSYNSPLHF

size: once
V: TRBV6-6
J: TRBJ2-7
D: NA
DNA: TGTGCCAGCAGTTACGGGCAGCACTACGAGCAGTACTTC
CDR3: CASSYGQHYEQYF

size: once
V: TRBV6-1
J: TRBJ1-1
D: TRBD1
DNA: TGTGCCAGCACACGGGAAGGGGCAGGGGGGACTGAAGCTTTCTTT
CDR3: CASTREGAGGTEAFF

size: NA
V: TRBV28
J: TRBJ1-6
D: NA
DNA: TGTGCCAGTAACGGGGGGACCTATAATTCACCCCTCCACTTT
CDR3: CASNGGTYNSPLHF

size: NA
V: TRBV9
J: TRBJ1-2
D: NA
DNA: TGTGCCAGCAGCGTAGGTTCTCACCGAGCCCCCTACACCTTC
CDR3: CASSVGSHRAPYTF

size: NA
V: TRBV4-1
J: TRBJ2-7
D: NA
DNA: TGCGCCAGCAGCCAAGAAGCTGTTTACGAGCAGTACTTC
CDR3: CASSQEAVYEQYF

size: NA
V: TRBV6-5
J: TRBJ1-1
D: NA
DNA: TGTGCCAGCAGCCGAGATACAGGTCAAGCTTTCTTT
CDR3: CASSRDTGQAFF

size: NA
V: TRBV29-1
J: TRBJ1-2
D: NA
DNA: TGCAGCGTTCTTACCCCCAGGGGTAATGGCTACACCTTC
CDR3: CSVLTPRGNGYTF

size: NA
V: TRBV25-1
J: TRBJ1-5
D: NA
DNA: TGTGCCAGCAGTGGGCAGGATAGCAATCAGCCCCAGCATTTT
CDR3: CASSGQDSNQPQHF

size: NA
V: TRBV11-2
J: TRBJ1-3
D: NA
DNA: TGTGCCAGCAGCATCAGACAGACCCTCTCTGGAAACACCATATATTTT
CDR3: CASSIRQTLSGNTIYF

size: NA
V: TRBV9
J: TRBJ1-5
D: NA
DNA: TGTGCCAGCAGCGTAGACGGGGGCAATCAGCCCCAGCATTTT
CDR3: CASSVDGGNQPQHF

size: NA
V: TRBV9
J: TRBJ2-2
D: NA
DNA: TGTGCCAGCAGCGCGACTAGTCTAAACACCGGGGAGCTGTTTTTT
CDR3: CASSATSLNTGELFF

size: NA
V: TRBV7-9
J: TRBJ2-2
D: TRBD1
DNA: TGTGCCATCCACCTCAGAACCGGGACAGGGGCTCGTAACGGGGAGCTGTTTTTT
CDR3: CAIHLRTGTGARNGELFF

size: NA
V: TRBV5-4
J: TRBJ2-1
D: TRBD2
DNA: TGTGCCAGCAGCCCCAACTCCGGGACTAGAGAAGCCAATGAGCAGTTCTTC
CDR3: CASSPNSGTREANEQFF

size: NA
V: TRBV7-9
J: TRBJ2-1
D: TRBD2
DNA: TGTGCCATCAGAGGACTAGCCGAAAAGATCAATGAGCAGTTCTTC
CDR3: CAIRGLAEKINEQFF

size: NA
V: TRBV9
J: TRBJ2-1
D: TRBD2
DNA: TGTGCCAGCAGCGGCCCTTTAGGACTAGCGTCTAATGAGCAGTTCTTC
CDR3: CASSGPLGLASNEQFF

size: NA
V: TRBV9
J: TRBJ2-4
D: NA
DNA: TGTGCCAGCAGCCTAGACTGGGGAGTGGGAGCCAAAAACATTCAGTACTTC
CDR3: CASSLDWGVGAKNIQYF

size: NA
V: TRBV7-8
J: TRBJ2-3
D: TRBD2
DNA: TGTGCCAGCAGCTCTAGCGGGAGCACAGATACGCAGTATTTT
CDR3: CASSSSGSTDTQYF

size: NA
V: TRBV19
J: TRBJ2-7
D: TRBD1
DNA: TGTGCCAGTAGTATTAACAGGGGATACGAGCAGTACTTC
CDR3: CASSINRGYEQYF

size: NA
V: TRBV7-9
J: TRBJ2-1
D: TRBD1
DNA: TGTGCCAGCAGCCCCAGGACAGGGCTGTATCGGAATGAGCAGTTCTTC
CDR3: CASSPRTGLYRNEQFF

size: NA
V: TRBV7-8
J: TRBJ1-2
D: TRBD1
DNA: TGTGCCAGCAGCCCGGGACAGCAGAACTATGGCTACACCTTC
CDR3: CASSPGQQNYGYTF

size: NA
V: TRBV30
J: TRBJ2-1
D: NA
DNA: TGTGCCTGGAGGGACAGCAATGAGCAGTTCTTC
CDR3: CAWRDSNEQFF

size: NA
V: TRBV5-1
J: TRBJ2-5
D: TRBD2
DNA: TGCGCCAGCAGCAAAAAAGTACTAGCGGGAGGCGACCAAGAGACCCAGTACTTC
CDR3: CASSKKVLAGGDQETQYF